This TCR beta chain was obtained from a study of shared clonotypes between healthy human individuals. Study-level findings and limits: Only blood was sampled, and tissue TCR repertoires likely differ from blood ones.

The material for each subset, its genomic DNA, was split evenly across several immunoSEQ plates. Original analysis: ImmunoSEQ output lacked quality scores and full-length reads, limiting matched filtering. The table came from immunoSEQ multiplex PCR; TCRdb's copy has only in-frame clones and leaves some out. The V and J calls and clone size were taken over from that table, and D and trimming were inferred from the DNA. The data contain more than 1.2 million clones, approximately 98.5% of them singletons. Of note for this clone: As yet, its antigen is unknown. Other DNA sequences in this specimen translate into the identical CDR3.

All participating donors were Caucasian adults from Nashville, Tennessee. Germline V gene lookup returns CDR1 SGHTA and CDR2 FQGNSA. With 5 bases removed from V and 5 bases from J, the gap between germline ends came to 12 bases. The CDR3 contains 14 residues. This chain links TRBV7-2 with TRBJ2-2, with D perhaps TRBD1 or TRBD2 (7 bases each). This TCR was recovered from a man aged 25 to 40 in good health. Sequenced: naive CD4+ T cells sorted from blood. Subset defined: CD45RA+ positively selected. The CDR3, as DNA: TGTGCCAGCAGCCGACAGGGAGGGACCGGGGAGCTGTTTTTT. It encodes CASSRQGGTGELFF.